Listed below are T cell receptor beta chains from one sample, sequenced in a study of blood T cell repertoires in COVID-19. The data were produced by immunoSEQ multiplex PCR, yet TCRdb's version contains in-frame clones alone and is incomplete. The top ten hold under 3% of the sample, which has roughly 160,000 clones, about 87% seen once. The sequenced material came from peripheral blood. The receptors were sampled from a woman older than 75 with COVID-19, enrolled during active disease. The CDR3 runs from the conserved cysteine through the conserved F or W. Fields, in order: D gene, clone size, V gene, J gene, CDR3 length, CDR3 protein, CDR3 DNA. A D gene is named only where the DNA matches it firmly. Clone size is shown for a subset of rows, as once, few, many or a class of expanded clone.

d_gene: -; abundance: -; v_gene: TRBV7-3; j_gene: TRBJ1-2; len: 15; CDR3aa: CASSPRGGEGYGYTF; CDR3nt: TGTGCCAGCAGCCCTAGGGGGGGCGAAGGCTATGGCTACACCTTC
d_gene: TRBD1; abundance: -; v_gene: TRBV4-2; j_gene: TRBJ2-5; len: 15; CDR3aa: CASSQGGGQAVTQYF; CDR3nt: TGTGCCAGCAGCCAAGGAGGGGGACAGGCGGTGACCCAGTACTTC
d_gene: TRBD2; abundance: -; v_gene: TRBV3-1/TRBV3-2; j_gene: TRBJ2-7; len: 15; CDR3aa: CASSQAASGTYEQYF; CDR3nt: TGTGCCAGCAGCCAAGCGGCTAGCGGTACCTACGAGCAGTACTTC
d_gene: TRBD1; abundance: -; v_gene: TRBV3-1/TRBV3-2; j_gene: TRBJ1-3; len: 16; CDR3aa: CASSQVAGQGGNTIYF; CDR3nt: TGTGCCAGCAGCCAAGTCGCCGGACAGGGAGGAAACACCATATATTTT
d_gene: -; abundance: -; v_gene: TRBV7-9; j_gene: TRBJ1-5; len: 14; CDR3aa: CASSGTSSNQPQHF; CDR3nt: TGTGCCAGCAGCGGGACATCCAGCAATCAGCCCCAGCATTTT
d_gene: -; abundance: -; v_gene: TRBV6-6; j_gene: TRBJ1-1; len: 14; CDR3aa: CASRGATRDTEAFF; CDR3nt: TGTGCCAGCCGGGGGGCCACCCGGGACACTGAAGCTTTCTTT
d_gene: TRBD2; abundance: -; v_gene: TRBV7-9; j_gene: TRBJ2-7; len: 14; CDR3aa: CASSKTSGSYEQYF; CDR3nt: TGTGCCAGCAGCAAGACTAGCGGGAGCTACGAGCAGTACTTC
d_gene: -; abundance: few; v_gene: TRBV7-2; j_gene: TRBJ2-7; len: 13; CDR3aa: CASSLARSGEQYF; CDR3nt: TGTGCCAGCAGCTTAGCGAGAAGTGGCGAGCAGTACTTC
d_gene: -; abundance: -; v_gene: TRBV5-1; j_gene: TRBJ2-7; len: 14; CDR3aa: CASSSTGTTYEQYF; CDR3nt: TGCGCCAGCAGCTCAACCGGGACAACCTACGAGCAGTACTTC
d_gene: TRBD2; abundance: -; v_gene: TRBV9; j_gene: TRBJ2-1; len: 15; CDR3aa: CASSVAGGTYNEQFF; CDR3nt: TGTGCCAGCAGCGTAGCGGGGGGGACCTACAATGAGCAGTTCTTC
d_gene: -; abundance: few; v_gene: TRBV7-8; j_gene: TRBJ2-2; len: 16; CDR3aa: CASSLGSAANTGELFF; CDR3nt: TGTGCCAGCAGCTTAGGTAGCGCCGCGAACACCGGGGAGCTGTTTTTT
d_gene: TRBD2; abundance: once; v_gene: TRBV6-1; j_gene: TRBJ2-1; len: 17; CDR3aa: CASSEMGTTTLYNEQFF; CDR3nt: TGTGCCAGCAGTGAAATGGGGACTACTACACTCTACAATGAGCAGTTCTTC
d_gene: -; abundance: -; v_gene: TRBV6-2/TRBV6-3; j_gene: TRBJ1-1; len: 16; CDR3aa: CASSYSGAGSNTEAFF; CDR3nt: TGTGCCAGCAGTTACTCGGGGGCAGGATCGAACACTGAAGCTTTCTTT
d_gene: TRBD1; abundance: once; v_gene: TRBV28; j_gene: TRBJ2-1; len: 16; CDR3aa: CAISLLGGQGDNEQFF; CDR3nt: TGTGCCATCTCCTTATTAGGGGGACAGGGTGACAATGAGCAGTTCTTC
d_gene: -; abundance: -; v_gene: TRBV5-6; j_gene: TRBJ2-1; len: 14; CDR3aa: CASFSVSSYNEQFF; CDR3nt: TGTGCCAGTTTTAGCGTGTCGTCCTACAATGAGCAGTTCTTC
d_gene: -; abundance: once; v_gene: TRBV5-1; j_gene: TRBJ1-2; len: 13; CDR3aa: CASSQTTGYGYTF; CDR3nt: TGCGCCAGCAGCCAAACTACAGGGTATGGCTACACCTTC
d_gene: -; abundance: -; v_gene: TRBV6-2/TRBV6-3; j_gene: TRBJ2-6; len: 16; CDR3aa: CASSGHHFSGANVLTF; CDR3nt: TGTGCCAGCAGTGGGCACCACTTCTCTGGGGCCAACGTCCTGACTTTC
d_gene: -; abundance: -; v_gene: TRBV2; j_gene: TRBJ2-3; len: 13; CDR3aa: CASTDSFTDTQYF; CDR3nt: TGTGCCAGCACGGACAGTTTCACAGATACGCAGTATTTT
d_gene: TRBD2; abundance: -; v_gene: TRBV27; j_gene: TRBJ2-1; len: 16; CDR3aa: CASSLRLAGVGNEQFF; CDR3nt: TGTGCCAGCAGTTTAAGACTAGCGGGAGTTGGCAATGAGCAGTTCTTC
d_gene: TRBD1; abundance: -; v_gene: TRBV19; j_gene: TRBJ1-1; len: 15; CDR3aa: CASSDPGQLNTEAFF; CDR3nt: TGTGCCAGTAGTGATCCGGGACAGCTGAACACTGAAGCTTTCTTT
d_gene: -; abundance: -; v_gene: TRBV28; j_gene: TRBJ2-7; len: 12; CDR3aa: CASSPPRDEQYF; CDR3nt: TGTGCCAGCAGTCCCCCCCGGGACGAGCAGTACTTC
d_gene: -; abundance: -; v_gene: TRBV19; j_gene: TRBJ2-3; len: 14; CDR3aa: CASSQIGGTDTQYF; CDR3nt: TGTGCCAGTAGTCAAATCGGTGGCACAGATACGCAGTATTTT
d_gene: TRBD1; abundance: -; v_gene: TRBV19; j_gene: TRBJ2-5; len: 14; CDR3aa: CASSPRTGVETQYF; CDR3nt: TGTGCCAGTAGTCCTCGGACAGGGGTAGAGACCCAGTACTTC
d_gene: TRBD1; abundance: -; v_gene: TRBV5-1; j_gene: TRBJ2-7; len: 15; CDR3aa: CASSQNPQGAEGQYF; CDR3nt: TGCGCCAGCAGCCAAAACCCGCAGGGGGCGGAGGGGCAGTACTTC
d_gene: -; abundance: -; v_gene: TRBV6-5; j_gene: TRBJ1-4; len: 15; CDR3aa: CASSSTGATNEKLFF; CDR3nt: TGTGCCAGCAGTTCCACAGGCGCAACTAATGAAAAACTGTTTTTT
d_gene: TRBD1; abundance: -; v_gene: TRBV6-2/TRBV6-3; j_gene: TRBJ2-5; len: 15; CDR3aa: CASSSSGTGEETQYF; CDR3nt: TGTGCCAGCAGTTCATCCGGGACAGGGGAAGAGACCCAGTACTTC
d_gene: TRBD1; abundance: -; v_gene: TRBV28; j_gene: TRBJ2-7; len: 16; CDR3aa: CASSLVSGTGTYEQYF; CDR3nt: TGTGCCAGCAGCTTAGTCTCCGGGACAGGAACATACGAGCAGTACTTC
d_gene: -; abundance: -; v_gene: TRBV24-1; j_gene: TRBJ1-5; len: 14; CDR3aa: CATAQPNSNQPQHF; CDR3nt: TGTGCCACCGCTCAACCTAATAGCAATCAGCCCCAGCATTTT
d_gene: -; abundance: -; v_gene: TRBV14; j_gene: TRBJ1-1; len: 14; CDR3aa: CASSQSGGITEAFF; CDR3nt: TGTGCCAGCAGCCAATCGGGTGGAATCACTGAAGCTTTCTTT
d_gene: TRBD1; abundance: -; v_gene: TRBV7-2; j_gene: TRBJ1-2; len: 14; CDR3aa: CASSVTGGGHGYTF; CDR3nt: TGTGCCAGCAGCGTTACAGGGGGAGGGCATGGCTACACCTTC
d_gene: -; abundance: -; v_gene: TRBV7-2; j_gene: TRBJ2-1; len: 13; CDR3aa: CASSLVGGNEQFF; CDR3nt: TGTGCCAGCAGCTTAGTAGGGGGCAATGAGCAGTTCTTC
d_gene: -; abundance: -; v_gene: TRBV4-3; j_gene: TRBJ1-1; len: 18; CDR3aa: CASSQDLSRAGVNTEAFF; CDR3nt: TGCGCCAGCAGCCAAGATCTGTCGAGGGCAGGCGTGAACACTGAAGCTTTCTTT
d_gene: -; abundance: -; v_gene: TRBV6-4; j_gene: TRBJ2-4; len: 13; CDR3aa: CASSDHRGGIQYF; CDR3nt: TGTGCCAGCAGTGACCACCGGGGAGGCATTCAGTACTTC
d_gene: TRBD2; abundance: -; v_gene: TRBV18; j_gene: TRBJ2-1; len: 15; CDR3aa: CASSPGTGLYNEQFF; CDR3nt: TGTGCCAGCTCACCAGGGACGGGACTATACAATGAGCAGTTCTTC
d_gene: TRBD1; abundance: -; v_gene: TRBV19; j_gene: TRBJ2-7; len: 14; CDR3aa: CASSPGGTDYEQYF; CDR3nt: TGTGCCAGTAGTCCAGGGGGTACCGACTACGAGCAGTACTTC
d_gene: -; abundance: -; v_gene: TRBV6-6; j_gene: TRBJ1-4; len: 16; CDR3aa: CASSYEDSHILPPPHF; CDR3nt: TGTGCCAGCAGTTACGAGGACAGCCACATACTACCCCCTCCGCATTTT
d_gene: -; abundance: once; v_gene: TRBV11-1; j_gene: TRBJ1-6; len: 15; CDR3aa: CASKQGSSYNSPLHF; CDR3nt: TGTGCCAGCAAACAGGGAAGCTCCTATAATTCACCCCTCCACTTT
d_gene: -; abundance: -; v_gene: TRBV19; j_gene: TRBJ1-1; len: 15; CDR3aa: CASSFSGYYGTEAFF; CDR3nt: TGTGCCAGTAGTTTTTCGGGGTACTATGGCACTGAAGCTTTCTTT
d_gene: -; abundance: -; v_gene: TRBV14; j_gene: TRBJ1-3; len: 13; CDR3aa: CASSQVSGNTIYF; CDR3nt: TGTGCCAGCAGCCAAGTTAGTGGAAACACCATATATTTT
d_gene: -; abundance: -; v_gene: TRBV28; j_gene: TRBJ1-2; len: 14; CDR3aa: CASLDGAGIYGYTF; CDR3nt: TGTGCCAGCTTAGACGGGGCGGGAATCTATGGCTACACCTTC
d_gene: TRBD1; abundance: -; v_gene: TRBV19; j_gene: TRBJ2-7; len: 16; CDR3aa: CASSINPGTGGNEQYF; CDR3nt: TGTGCCAGTAGTATTAACCCCGGGACAGGGGGTAACGAGCAGTACTTC
d_gene: TRBD1; abundance: few; v_gene: TRBV4-2; j_gene: TRBJ1-5; len: 17; CDR3aa: CASSQDGGQGLIQPQHF; CDR3nt: TGTGCCAGCAGCCAAGATGGGGGACAGGGCTTAATACAGCCCCAGCATTTT
d_gene: -; abundance: -; v_gene: TRBV7-2; j_gene: TRBJ2-5; len: 13; CDR3aa: CASRPGDAGTQYF; CDR3nt: TGTGCCAGCAGACCGGGAGACGCGGGGACCCAGTACTTC
d_gene: -; abundance: once; v_gene: TRBV7-6; j_gene: TRBJ2-3; len: 21; CDR3aa: CASSLYVTGATGLDGSDTQYF; CDR3nt: TGTGCCAGCAGCTTGTACGTGACAGGGGCTACCGGACTAGATGGGTCAGATACGCAGTATTTT
d_gene: TRBD1; abundance: -; v_gene: TRBV28; j_gene: TRBJ2-6; len: 16; CDR3aa: CASRPTGVAGANVLTF; CDR3nt: TGTGCCAGCAGACCCACAGGGGTGGCTGGGGCCAACGTCCTGACTTTC
d_gene: -; abundance: -; v_gene: TRBV29-1; j_gene: TRBJ1-3; len: 11; CDR3aa: CSVESGNTIYF; CDR3nt: TGCAGCGTGGAGTCTGGAAACACCATATATTTT
d_gene: TRBD1; abundance: -; v_gene: TRBV19; j_gene: TRBJ2-1; len: 14; CDR3aa: CASSMGQSYNEQFF; CDR3nt: TGTGCCAGTAGTATGGGACAGTCCTACAATGAGCAGTTCTTC
d_gene: -; abundance: -; v_gene: TRBV3-1/TRBV3-2; j_gene: TRBJ1-6; len: 17; CDR3aa: CASSQGRSRGTVSPLHF; CDR3nt: TGTGCCAGCAGCCAAGGCCGGAGCCGGGGTACGGTTTCACCCCTCCACTTT
d_gene: -; abundance: -; v_gene: TRBV12-3/TRBV12-4; j_gene: TRBJ2-2; len: 13; CDR3aa: CASTRTQTGELFF; CDR3nt: TGTGCCAGCACCCGGACTCAGACCGGGGAGCTGTTTTTT
d_gene: -; abundance: -; v_gene: TRBV4-3; j_gene: TRBJ2-6; len: 16; CDR3aa: CASSQNPGAGANVLTF; CDR3nt: TGCGCCAGCAGCCAAAACCCAGGGGCTGGGGCCAACGTCCTGACTTTC
d_gene: TRBD2; abundance: -; v_gene: TRBV5-1; j_gene: TRBJ2-3; len: 15; CDR3aa: CASTRGASGRDTQYF; CDR3nt: TGCGCCAGCACTCGTGGGGCTAGCGGAAGAGATACGCAGTATTTT
d_gene: TRBD1; abundance: -; v_gene: TRBV7-2; j_gene: TRBJ1-1; len: 15; CDR3aa: CASRRDRGRNTEAFF; CDR3nt: TGTGCCAGCAGGAGAGACAGGGGACGGAACACTGAAGCTTTCTTT
d_gene: -; abundance: -; v_gene: TRBV3-1/TRBV3-2; j_gene: TRBJ2-1; len: 14; CDR3aa: CASSQGASRNEQFF; CDR3nt: TGTGCCAGCAGCCAAGGGGCATCCAGGAATGAGCAGTTCTTC
d_gene: TRBD2; abundance: -; v_gene: TRBV5-4; j_gene: TRBJ2-2; len: 15; CDR3aa: CASSSSGGGTGELFF; CDR3nt: TGTGCCAGCAGCTCCTCGGGGGGTGGCACCGGGGAGCTGTTTTTT